These 5 T cell receptor beta chains were sequenced from one sample in a study of CD8+ T cells in alopecia areata (dated by TCRdb to about 2018). The library relied on the immunoSEQ multiplex PCR assay. For TCR sequencing, RNA was extracted from every sample and reverse transcribed into cDNA to serve as template. The table was pulled from immuneACCESS by TCRdb, which kept in-frame rearrangements only. Such tables lose some clones; where checked, under half of the loss comes from unresolved V genes, and the rest has no known cause. The sample table contains around 160,000 clones; only one count was recorded for about nine tenths of them. The ten largest clonotypes hold about 15% of the sample. Sample time point, as interpreted from the label and publication: baseline before oral tofacitinib. Material: CD8+ T cells sorted from blood, obtained at week 0. The source of these receptors is a human donor with alopecia areata.

This chain uses TRBV5-1 with TRBJ2-7; maybe TRBD2 (6 bases). This CDR3 has 13 amino acids. Germline CDR1 is SGHRS and CDR2 is YFSETQ. The V and J ends lost 3 bases and 3 bases respectively, with 10 bases between them. CDR3 sequence: CASSWDLGYEQYF. The CDR3 DNA sequence: TGCGCCAGCAGCTGGGACTTGGGCTACGAGCAGTACTTC.

The chain carries TRBV9 and TRBJ2-7; D uncertain. Germline V CDR1 and CDR2: SGDLS, YYNGEE. The CDR3 length is 11 residues. V was shortened by 7 bases and J by 3 bases, with 8 bases between the two germline ends. CDR3 loop: CASGEDYEQYF. CDR3 sequence (DNA): TGTGCCAGCGGGGAAGACTACGAGCAGTACTTC.

The chain links TRBV25-1 to TRBJ1-5; the D is unclear. The V end was cut by 2 bases, the J end by 6 bases, with 11 bases between. CDR3 size: 14 residues. Germline CDR1 is MGHDK and CDR2 is SYGVNS. The CDR3 region is CASSEAGFGQPQHF. Here the CDR3 DNA reads TGTGCCAGCAGTGAAGCCGGGTTTGGTCAGCCCCAGCATTTT.

This chain connects TRBV7-9 to TRBJ1-6, with D hard to call. Per the germline V gene, CDR1 is SEHNR and CDR2 is FQNEAQ (reference sequence). The CDR3 runs to 16 residues. V was cut by 4 bases and J by 3 bases, with 13 bases left in between. DNA of the CDR3: TGTGCCAGCAGCTCCCATGCGGGTCTCTATAATTCACCCCTCCACTTT. It translates to CASSSHAGLYNSPLHF.

The chain joins TRBV5-4 to TRBJ2-3, with 13 positions matching TRBD2. After removal of 3 bases from V and 2 bases from J, the junction contained 3 bases not matched to a gene. This CDR3 region has 16 residues. Germline CDR1 and CDR2: SGHNT and YYREEE (reference sequence). The DNA for the CDR3 is TGTGCCAGCAGCTCGGGACTAGCGGGGTACACAGATACGCAGTATTTT. Its protein product is CASSSGLAGYTDTQYF.